This entry lists 31 T cell receptor beta chains sequenced from one sample in a study of Ad26.COV2.S vaccination and SARS-CoV-2 variants. Treatment denoted: roughly 20 received Ad26.COV2.S at low or high dose, single or two shots; several received placebo; per-sample allocation not given. Sampling took place 63 days after the first vaccine or placebo injection. Produced via immunoSEQ multiplex PCR; TCRdb's table is partial and in-frame only. The repertoire holds roughly 350,000 clones, 87% seen once, with roughly 3.2% in the top ten. The sample here was peripheral blood, taken in a trial of Ad26.COV2.S vaccine versus placebo. The receptors originated from a person between 18 and 59 years old who received the Ad26.COV2.S COVID-19 vaccine or a placebo.

The V call is TRBV10-3, the J call TRBJ2-7, with TRBD1 matching over 7 bases. Germline V CDR1 and CDR2: ENHRY, SYGVKD. The CDR3 sequence is 15 residues long. V shed 2 bases, J shed 4 bases, and the junction held 8 bases outside the gene matches. The CDR3 region has the DNA TGTGCCATCAGTGAGGGGCAGGGGGTCAAGTACGAGCAGTACTTC. Its translation: CAISEGQGVKYEQYF.

The rearrangement joins TRBV9 to TRBJ2-7; D is perhaps TRBD1 or TRBD2 (5 bases each). The V end was cut by 9 bases, the J end by 4 bases, with 20 bases between. CDR1 and CDR2 from the germline V gene are SGDLS and YYNGEE. The CDR3 loop spans 14 amino acids. The DNA for the CDR3 is TGTGCCACCTACTCCGGGACCCTCTTTTACGAGCAGTACTTC. This translates into CATYSGTLFYEQYF.

In the case of this clone: A read error may account for a junction end that differs from germline. This chain links TRBV19 with TRBJ2-7; TRBD1 or TRBD2 may be the D gene (5 bases each). The CDR3 consists of 15 residues. Germline V gene sequence: CDR1 LNHDA, CDR2 SQIVND (reference sequence). CDR3 nucleotides: TGTGCCAGTAGTATAGAAGGGACGGCCTCCTACGGGCAGTACTTC. This translates into CASSIEGTASYGQYF.

About this clone: Its ends do not fully match the called genes, so a read error is possible. This sequence joins TRBV7-7 and TRBJ2-5; 11 positions agree with TRBD2. The CDR3 contains 18 residues. The germline V gene encodes CDR1 SSHAT and CDR2 FNYEAQ (reference sequence). Here the CDR3 DNA reads TGTGCTAGCAGCTTCTCTGGGCCGACTAGCGGGGTCCCCGGAACCCAGTACTTC. Translated, it gives CASSFSGPTSGVPGTQYF.

The V gene is TRBV7-6, the J gene TRBJ1-6; a possible D gene is TRBD1 (5 bases). From germline, CDR1 is SGHVS and CDR2 FNYEAQ. Trimming stripped 5 bases from V and 0 bases from J, with 11 bases between. This CDR3 is built from 16 residues. In DNA form, the CDR3 reads TGTGCCAGCAGCCCCACAGGAAGCTCCTATAATTCACCCCTCCACTTT. Protein product: CASSPTGSSYNSPLHF.

This rearrangement joins TRBV18 to TRBJ1-1; possibly TRBD1 for D (6 bases). Germline CDR1 KGHSH, CDR2 LQKENI. The CDR3 consists of 14 residues. V lost 6 bases, J lost 0 bases, and 11 bases lay in between. CDR3 sequence (DNA): TGTGCCAGCTCGCCGGGACACATGAACACTGAAGCTTTCTTT. Translating it yields CASSPGHMNTEAFF.

In regard to this clone: This likely came from a read error, as a far larger clone is one base away. This rearrangement joins TRBV2 to TRBJ2-7; D unresolved. In germline, CDR1 is SNHLY, CDR2 FYNNEI. The CDR3 spans 11 residues. The V gene lost 2 bases and the J gene lost 6 bases, with 5 bases spanning the gap. CDR3 sequence (DNA): TGTGCCAGCAGTGAAAGGGCCGAGCAGTACTTC. Its translation is CASSERAEQYF.

The chain couples TRBV19 to TRBJ2-6; D gene ambiguous. The CDR3 sequence is 14 residues long. The germline gives CDR1 LNHDA, CDR2 SQIVND (reference sequence). The V and J ends lost 3 bases and 2 bases respectively, with 5 bases between them. CDR3 sequence: CASSILPGANVLTF. CDR3 DNA sequence: TGTGCCAGTAGTATCCTGCCTGGGGCCAACGTCCTGACTTTC. Based on the CDR3 plus reference TRBV19 and TRBJ2-6, the full variable domain is DGGITQSPKYLFRKEGQNVTLSCEQNLNHDAMYWYRQDPGQGLRLIYYSQIVNDFQKGDIAEGYSVSREKKESFPLTVTSAQKNPTAFYLCASSILPGANVLTFGAGSRLTVL.

This clone appeared once. V is TRBV9 and J is TRBJ1-2; a weak D match, TRBD1 (6 bases). Trimming shortened V by 0 bases and J by 4 bases, and 10 bases separated the two germline ends. Germline V gene data show CDR1 as SGDLS and CDR2 as YYNGEE. This CDR3 spans 14 amino acids. CDR3 bases: TGTGCCAGCAGCGTAGGGGGGCTGAGCTATGGCTACACCTTC. It yields the protein CASSVGGLSYGYTF. Supplemented by reference TRBV9 and TRBJ1-2, the full variable domain reads DSGVTQTPKHLITATGQRVTLRCSPRSGDLSVYWYQQSLDQGLQFLIQYYNGEERAKGNILERFSAQQFPDLHSELNLSSLELGDSALYFCASSVGGLSYGYTFGSGTRLTVV.

The rearrangement uses TRBV29-1 and TRBJ2-7; 8 nucleotides line up with TRBD1. The CDR3 has 16 amino acids. The germline V gene encodes CDR1 SQVTM and CDR2 ANQGSEA. J lost 1 base, V lost 0 bases, and 8 bases had no gene match. In nucleotides, the CDR3 is TGCAGCGTTGAAGATTGGGGGTACAGGGGGTCCTACGAGCAGTACTTC. As protein: CSVEDWGYRGSYEQYF.

The chain recombines TRBV3-1 (or the pseudogene TRBV3-2) with TRBJ2-1; the match to TRBD2 covers 13 bases. This CDR3 spans 19 amino acids. Germline CDR1 is LGHDT and CDR2 is YNNKEL (reference sequence). Trimming cost V 6 bases and J 2 bases; bases outside gene matches: 13. The CDR3 sequence is CASSLPGLAGTPPYNEQFF. CDR3 nucleotide sequence: TGTGCCAGCAGTCTACCGGGACTAGCGGGGACCCCCCCCTACAATGAGCAGTTCTTC.

V is TRBV12-3 or TRBV12-4 and J is TRBJ1-6, with D possibly being TRBD1 (5 bases). The CDR3 runs 13 residues. Trimming took off 8 bases at V and 6 bases at J, with 11 bases between the two ends. CDR3 loop: CASQDNFNSPLHF. As DNA, the CDR3 is TGTGCCAGCCAGGACAACTTTAATTCACCCCTCCACTTT.

The V gene is TRBV6-6, the J gene TRBJ2-7; 8 bases are a match to TRBD1. Germline loops: CDR1 MNHNY, CDR2 SVGAGI (reference sequence). Trimming took 6 bases from V and 7 from J; bases not matched to a gene: 8. The CDR3 has 13 amino acids. The CDR3 here is CASSTQGAREQYF. CDR3 sequence (DNA): TGTGCCAGCAGCACCCAGGGGGCGCGAGAGCAGTACTTC.

This chain uses TRBV10-1 with TRBJ1-6; D is perhaps TRBD1 (5 bases). Trimming cost V 3 bases and J 13 bases, with 7 bases left between them. The CDR3 spans 11 residues. Germline V gene lookup returns CDR1 WNHNN and CDR2 SYGVQD (reference sequence). CDR3 bases: TGCGCCAGCAGTGATAGGGGTCCCCTCCACTTT. Translated, it gives CASSDRGPLHF.

The chain has TRBV2 and TRBJ1-3, with D hard to call. Germline CDR1 is SNHLY and CDR2 is FYNNEI. The CDR3 has 14 amino acids. Trimming stripped 6 bases from V and 7 bases from J, with 16 bases between. CDR3 in amino acids: CASSLLGVGNTIYF. CDR3 sequence (DNA): TGTGCCAGCAGCCTTCTGGGAGTTGGGAACACCATATATTTT. The complete variable domain, with remaining parts taken from reference TRBV2 and TRBJ1-3, reads EPEVTQTPSHQVTQMGQEVILRCVPISNHLYFYWYRQILGQKVEFLVSFYNNEISEKSEIFDDQFSVERPDGSNFTLKIRSTKLEDSAMYFCASSLLGVGNTIYFGEGSWLTVV.

The chain combines TRBV7-6 with TRBJ1-2; D is unresolved. V lost 1 base and J lost 4, with 4 bases in between. The CDR3 spans 12 residues. The germline V gene encodes CDR1 SGHVS and CDR2 FNYEAQ. The CDR3 protein is CASSLVGYGYTF. The CDR3 bases are TGTGCCAGCAGCTTAGTTGGCTATGGCTACACCTTC.

The V and J genes are TRBV9 and TRBJ1-6; a possible D gene is TRBD1 (5 bases). V was cut by 3 bases and J by 8 bases, with 18 bases left in between. The CDR3 runs to 16 residues. Germline lookup yields CDR1 SGDLS and CDR2 YYNGEE. CDR3: CASSAYGTPGDSPLHF. The CDR3 DNA sequence: TGTGCCAGCAGCGCATATGGGACGCCCGGGGATTCACCCCTCCACTTT.

The chain links TRBV7-9 to TRBJ2-1; 8 nucleotides match TRBD1. This CDR3 comprises 15 residues. V dropped 4 bases and J dropped 7; count of bases not matched to a gene: 9. Germline-derived CDR1 and CDR2 are SEHNR and FQNEAQ (reference sequence). Written as DNA, the CDR3 is TGTGCCAGCAGCTCCGGCCGGACAGGGCCGAATGAGCAGTTCTTC. Amino acids: CASSSGRTGPNEQFF.

V usage is TRBV29-1 and J usage is TRBJ2-3, with TRBD2 matching 13 bases. CDR1 is SQVTM and CDR2 is ANQGSEA in the germline V gene. This CDR3 contains 17 residues. The ends lost 3 bases at V and 2 bases at J; junction bases unmatched: 8. Written as DNA, the CDR3 is TGCAGCGTTGACGGCGCGACTAGCGGGGGGACCACAGATACGCAGTATTTT. It specifies CSVDGATSGGTTDTQYF.

V usage is TRBV5-6 and J usage is TRBJ1-6; perhaps TRBD1 as D (6 bases). The ends were cut back, 7 bases at V and 10 bases at J, with 21 bases in the middle. The germline V gene has CDR1 SGHDT and CDR2 YYEEEE. The CDR3 has 15 residues. CDR3 region: CASFQGRVEGSPLHF. CDR3 nucleotide sequence: TGTGCCAGCTTTCAGGGGAGGGTAGAAGGATCACCCCTCCACTTT.

This clone was seen a few times. The chain recombines TRBV5-1 with TRBJ1-2; weak D call: TRBD1 (6 bases). The V gene's germline CDR1 is SGHRS and CDR2 YFSETQ. The CDR3 has 15 residues. Trimming removed 4 bases at V and 2 bases at J, with 15 bases between. CDR3 in DNA: TGCGCCAGCAGCCATGGACAGTATAGAAACTATGGCTACACCTTC. Residues: CASSHGQYRNYGYTF.

The chain has TRBV20-1 and TRBJ2-7; no definite D call. V lost 3 bases, J lost 6 bases, and 12 bases lay in between. Germline V gene lookup returns CDR1 DFQATT and CDR2 SNEGSKA (reference sequence). This CDR3 is built from 12 residues. The CDR3 DNA sequence: TGCAGTGCTAGTGCCCGAGCTCGCGAGCAGTACTTC. Encoded protein: CSASARAREQYF.

The V gene is TRBV19, the J gene TRBJ1-2, with 7 positions matching TRBD1. The CDR3 contains 14 residues. The junction had 7 bases not matched to a gene; V was cut back by 4 bases and J by 5 bases. Germline CDR1 and CDR2: LNHDA and SQIVND (reference sequence). CDR3 loop: CASSTWDRQYGYTF. In nucleotides, the CDR3 is TGTGCCAGTAGTACCTGGGACAGACAGTATGGCTACACCTTC.

The chain employs TRBV6-6 and TRBJ1-1, with unresolved D. This CDR3 comprises 10 residues. The V end was cut by 3 bases, the J end by 7 bases, with 3 bases between. Per the germline V gene, CDR1 is MNHNY and CDR2 is SVGAGI (reference sequence). For the CDR3, the DNA is TGTGCCAGCAGTTATAATGAAGCTTTCTTT. Its translation: CASSYNEAFF.

This chain connects TRBV5-6 to TRBJ1-3; 8 bases map to TRBD1. CDR3 length: 16 amino acids. Germline lookup yields CDR1 SGHDT and CDR2 YYEEEE. Trimming cost V 2 bases and J 5 bases; bases outside gene matches: 9. In nucleotides, the CDR3 is TGTGCCAGCAGCTTCCTTGGGACAGGTATTAGAAACACCATATATTTT. Amino acid sequence: CASSFLGTGIRNTIYF.

The V call is TRBV28, the J call TRBJ2-3; D tentatively fits TRBD1 or TRBD2 (5 bases each). The germline gives CDR1 MDHEN, CDR2 SYDVKM. Trimming removed 7 bases at V and 1 base at J, with 15 bases between. The CDR3 has 15 residues. The CDR3 bases are TGTGCCAGCATAGCCCGGGGACGGGGCACAGATACGCAGTATTTT. This sequence encodes CASIARGRGTDTQYF.

This clone was seen just once. The rearrangement joins TRBV11-3 to TRBJ2-2; D may correspond to TRBD1 or TRBD2 (6 bases each). CDR1 is SGHNT and CDR2 is YENEEA in the germline V gene. With 5 bases removed from V and 4 bases from J, the gap between germline ends came to 17 bases. CDR3 length: 16 amino acids. Here the CDR3 reads CASSNQGGIGTGELFF. The DNA of the CDR3 is TGTGCCAGCAGCAACCAAGGGGGGATTGGCACCGGGGAGCTGTTTTTT.

The chain couples TRBV6-5 to TRBJ2-7, with 8 bases matching TRBD2. This CDR3 comprises 13 residues. The J segment lost 4 bases and the V segment lost 6 bases, leaving 5 bases of the junction unmatched. Per the germline V gene, CDR1 is MNHEY and CDR2 is SVGAGI. The CDR3 is CASRAPGGYEQYF. For the CDR3, the DNA is TGTGCCAGCAGAGCCCCGGGAGGGTACGAGCAGTACTTC.

The chain couples TRBV7-3 to TRBJ1-2; 11 nucleotides agree with TRBD1. The CDR3 is 14 amino acids. J was trimmed by 8 bases and V by 3 bases; bases with no gene match: 5. CDR1 is SGHTA and CDR2 is FQGTGA in the germline V gene. Here the CDR3 reads CASSFGQGASGYTF. The CDR3 DNA sequence: TGTGCCAGCAGCTTCGGACAGGGGGCTTCGGGCTACACCTTC. Variable domain in full (rest from reference TRBV7-3 and TRBJ1-2): GAGVSQTPSNKVTEKGKYVELRCDPISGHTALYWYRQSLGQGPEFLIYFQGTGAADDSGLPNDRFFAVRPEGSVSTLKIQRTERGDSAVYLCASSFGQGASGYTFGSGTRLTVV.

The chain employs TRBV6-1 and TRBJ1-1; TRBD1 agrees at 7 bases. CDR3 length equals 13 residues. Trimming removed 0 bases from V and 11 bases from J; junction bases left unmatched: 6. Germline CDR1 reads MNHNS; CDR2 reads SASEGT. CDR3 bases: TGTGCCAGCAGTGAAGCGCTTCAGGGGGGGGCTTTCTTT. This gives the protein CASSEALQGGAFF.

The chain links TRBV13 to TRBJ1-4, with D uncertain. Germline V CDR1 and CDR2: PRHDT, FYEKMQ (reference sequence). V shed 6 bases and J shed 0 bases, with 8 bases lying between them. The CDR3 is 14 residues long. The CDR3 region has the DNA TGTGCCAGCAGTCCCACAGCAACTAATGAAAAACTGTTTTTT. Encoded protein: CASSPTATNEKLFF.